This paragraph covers one TCR beta chain sequence. Its target is unknown. 13 Jbeta primers and 60 Vbeta primers were used for the PCR. Method: immunoSEQ multiplex PCR; TCRdb's copy keeps in-frame clones and lacks some. Its listing shows about 39,000 clones. This entry belongs to a study of cytomegalovirus exposure and HLA in healthy donors. Study observations and caveats: Among the sequence variants, a highly shared cluster was likely an artifact of sequencing. When the data were analyzed later, several of the most significant clusters appeared to be linked to common viral pathogens. When analyzed later, the rates of TCR association showed variation by HLA locus, with DRB1 the most and HLA-C the fewest.

CDR1 SGHRS and CDR2 YFSETQ come from the germline V gene. CDR3 size: 13 residues. The ends lost 2 bases at V and 6 bases at J; junction bases unmatched: 3. Healthy bone marrow donors made up the donor group. The material sequenced was PBMCs. The receptor's source is a woman aged 25 to 39 in good health and CMV-seropositive. The gene calls are TRBV5-1 and TRBJ2-7; 9 bases match TRBD2. The CDR3 sequence: CASSFVSGGEQYF. The CDR3 DNA reads as TGCGCCAGCAGCTTTGTTAGCGGGGGCGAGCAGTACTTC.